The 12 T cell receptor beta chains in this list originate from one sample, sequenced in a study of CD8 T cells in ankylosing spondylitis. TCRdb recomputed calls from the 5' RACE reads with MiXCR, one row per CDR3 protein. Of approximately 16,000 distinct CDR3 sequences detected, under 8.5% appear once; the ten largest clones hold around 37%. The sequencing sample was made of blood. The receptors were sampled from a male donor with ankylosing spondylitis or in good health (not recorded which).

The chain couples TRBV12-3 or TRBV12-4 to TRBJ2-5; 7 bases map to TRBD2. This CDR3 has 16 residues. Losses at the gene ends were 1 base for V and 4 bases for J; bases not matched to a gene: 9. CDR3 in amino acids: CASSLGLLASPETQYF. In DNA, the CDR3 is TGTGCCAGCAGTTTAGGTTTACTAGCGTCCCCAGAGACCCAGTACTTC.

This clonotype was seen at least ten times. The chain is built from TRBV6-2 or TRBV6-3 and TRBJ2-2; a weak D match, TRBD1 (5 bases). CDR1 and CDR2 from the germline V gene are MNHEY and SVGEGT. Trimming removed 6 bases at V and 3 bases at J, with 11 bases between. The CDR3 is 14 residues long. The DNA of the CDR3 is TGTGCCAGCAGGTTCCGGACACACACCGGGGAGCTGTTTTTT. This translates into CASRFRTHTGELFF.

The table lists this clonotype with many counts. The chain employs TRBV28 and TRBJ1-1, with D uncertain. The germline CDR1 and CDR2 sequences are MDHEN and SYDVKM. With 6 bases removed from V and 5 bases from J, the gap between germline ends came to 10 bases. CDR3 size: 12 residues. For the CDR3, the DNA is TGTGCCAGCAGAGGCTTGGGGACTGAAGCTTTCTTT. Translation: CASRGLGTEAFF.

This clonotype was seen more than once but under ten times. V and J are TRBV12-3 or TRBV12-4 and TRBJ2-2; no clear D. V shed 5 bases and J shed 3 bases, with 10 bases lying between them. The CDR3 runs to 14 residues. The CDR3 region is CASSRSPDTGELFF. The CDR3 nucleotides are TGTGCCAGCAGTCGGTCCCCTGACACCGGGGAGCTGTTTTTT.

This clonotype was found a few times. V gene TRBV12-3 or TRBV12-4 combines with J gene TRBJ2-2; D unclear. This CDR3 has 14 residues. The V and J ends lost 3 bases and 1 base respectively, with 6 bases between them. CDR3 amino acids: CASSFGENTGELFF. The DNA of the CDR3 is TGTGCCAGCAGTTTCGGCGAGAACACCGGGGAGCTGTTTTTT.

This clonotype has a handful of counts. The CDR3 loop reads CSAKNSGGVSGELFF. The CDR3 coding sequence is TGCAGTGCTAAAAATAGCGGGGGGGTTAGCGGGGAGCTGTTTTTT. The chain joins TRBV20-1 to TRBJ2-2; 11 bases fit TRBD2. Germline V CDR1 and CDR2: DFQATT, SNEGSKA (reference sequence). The CDR3 extends over 15 amino acids. J gave up 7 bases and V 4 bases, and 8 bases lay outside the gene matches.

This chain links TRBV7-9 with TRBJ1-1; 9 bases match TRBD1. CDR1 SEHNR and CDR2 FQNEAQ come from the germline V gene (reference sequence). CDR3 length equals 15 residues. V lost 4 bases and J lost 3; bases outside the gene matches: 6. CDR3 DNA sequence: TGTGCCAGCAGCTCTCGGGACAGGGAGGACACTGAAGCTTTCTTT. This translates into CASSSRDREDTEAFF.

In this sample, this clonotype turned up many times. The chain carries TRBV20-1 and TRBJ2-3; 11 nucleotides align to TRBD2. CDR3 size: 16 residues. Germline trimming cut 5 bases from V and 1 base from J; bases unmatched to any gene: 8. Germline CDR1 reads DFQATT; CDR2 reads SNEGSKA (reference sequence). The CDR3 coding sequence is TGCAGTGCTGGCGCGCTGACTAGCGGGGGCACAGATACGCAGTATTTT. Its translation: CSAGALTSGGTDTQYF.

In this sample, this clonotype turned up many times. The CDR3, as DNA: TGCAGCGCCATTAAACCGGGACAGGGTACCTATGGCTACACCTTC. It codes for CSAIKPGQGTYGYTF. This chain joins TRBV29-1 and TRBJ1-2, with 9 nucleotides matching TRBD1. This CDR3 spans 15 amino acids. Germline V CDR1 and CDR2: SQVTM, ANQGSEA. Losses at the gene ends were 7 bases for V and 4 bases for J; bases not matched to a gene: 13.

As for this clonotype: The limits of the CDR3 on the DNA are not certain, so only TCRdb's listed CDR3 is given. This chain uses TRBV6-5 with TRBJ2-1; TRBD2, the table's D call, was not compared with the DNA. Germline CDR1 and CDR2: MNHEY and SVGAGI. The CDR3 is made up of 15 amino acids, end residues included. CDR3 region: CASSYSWASGSYLFF.

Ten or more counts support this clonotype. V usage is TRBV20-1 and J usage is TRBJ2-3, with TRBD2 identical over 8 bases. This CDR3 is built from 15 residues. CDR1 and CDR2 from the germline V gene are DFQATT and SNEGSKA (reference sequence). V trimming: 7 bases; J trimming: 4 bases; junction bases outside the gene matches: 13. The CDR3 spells CSGTSGQTFPDTQYF. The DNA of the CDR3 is TGCAGTGGTACTAGCGGTCAAACTTTCCCAGATACGCAGTATTTT.

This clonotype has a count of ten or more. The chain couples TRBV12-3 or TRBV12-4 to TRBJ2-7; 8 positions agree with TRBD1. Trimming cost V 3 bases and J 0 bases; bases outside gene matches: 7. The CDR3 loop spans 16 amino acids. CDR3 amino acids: CASSFSGGRGSYEQYV. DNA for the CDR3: TGTGCCAGCAGTTTCTCAGGGGGCCGGGGCTCCTACGAGCAGTACGTC.